This T cell receptor (beta chain) is drawn from a study of beta chain features in type 1 diabetes. This clone has a handful of counts. Its target is unknown. Cells sorted by CD45RO/CCR7/CD25/CD127/CD95/CD27 comprised CD4+ naive, central memory, regulatory and stem cell-like memory cells. General study results and limits: Among patients with Type 1 diabetes, TCRB CDR3s were moderately but significantly shorter in every one of the four CD4+ subsets.

Sequenced material consisted of expressed TCRB transcripts (all of the isolated RNA was reverse transcribed). Produced via immunoSEQ multiplex PCR; TCRdb's table is partial and in-frame only. The table lists over 200,000 clones, around 9.9% of them singletons. Trimming cost V 8 bases and J 4 bases, with 9 bases left between them. The CDR3 loop spans 13 amino acids. Germline V gene lookup returns CDR1 SGHTA and CDR2 FQGTGA. Sequenced material: naive CD4+ T cells from blood. The sequence was collected from a man aged 25 to 40 with type 1 diabetes. The V and J genes are TRBV7-3 and TRBJ2-6, with D perhaps TRBD1 (5 bases). CDR3 in amino acids: CASGAGGANVLTF. The CDR3, as DNA: TGTGCCAGCGGGGCCGGCGGGGCCAACGTCCTGACTTTC.